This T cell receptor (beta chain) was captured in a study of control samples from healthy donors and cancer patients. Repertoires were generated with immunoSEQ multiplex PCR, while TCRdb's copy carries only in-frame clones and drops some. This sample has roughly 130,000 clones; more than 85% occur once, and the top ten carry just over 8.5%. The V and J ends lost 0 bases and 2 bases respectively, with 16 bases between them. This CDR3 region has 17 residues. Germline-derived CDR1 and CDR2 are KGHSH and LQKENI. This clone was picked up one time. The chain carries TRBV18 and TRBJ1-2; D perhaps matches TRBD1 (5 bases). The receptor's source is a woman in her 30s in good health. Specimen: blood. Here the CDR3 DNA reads TGTGCCAGCTCACCACCGGGGGTGCCTGAAGGGAACTATGGCTACACCTTC. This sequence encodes CASSPPGVPEGNYGYTF. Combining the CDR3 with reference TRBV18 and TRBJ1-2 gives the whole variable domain NAGVMQNPRHLVRRRGQEARLRCSPMKGHSHVYWYRQLPEEGLKFMVYLQKENIIDESGMPKERFSAEFPKEGPSILRIQQVVRGDSAAYFCASSPPGVPEGNYGYTFGSGTRLTVV.